These 22 T cell receptor beta chains were all obtained from the same sample, sequenced in a study of vaccination and CD4 T cells after COVID-19. A single record per CDR3 protein comes from TCRdb applying MiXCR to the PCR reads. The table includes 30,000 to 40,000 distinct CDR3 sequences, under 45% detected once. Time point in this sample: late sampling 161 to 241 days after vaccination in a few convalescent patients. The sequenced sample was CD4+ T cells from blood, obtained about 7 months after SARS-CoV-2 vaccination. All receptors derive from a human donor who had recovered from COVID-19.

This clonotype has just a few counts. The gene calls are TRBV6-5 and TRBJ2-1; D is possibly TRBD1 (5 bases). Trimming took 0 bases from V and 8 from J, leaving 8 bases between them. This CDR3 region has 13 residues. CDR1 and CDR2 (germline): MNHEY, SVGAGI. In DNA, the CDR3 is TGTGCCAGCAGTTACTCGAAGGGGTATGAGCAGTTCTTC. This gives the protein CASSYSKGYEQFF.

The chain couples TRBV6-1 to TRBJ2-2; D unclear. This CDR3 comprises 14 residues. V was clipped by 6 bases and J by 4 bases, with 12 bases between them. CDR1 and CDR2 from the germline V gene are MNHNS and SASEGT. As DNA, the CDR3 is TGTGCCAGCAGCCCCCCTCATAGCACCGGGGAGCTGTTTTTT. Translating it yields CASSPPHSTGELFF.

Only a few counts were recorded for this clonotype. The V call is TRBV6-2 or TRBV6-3, the J call TRBJ1-2, with TRBD1 matching 10 bases. The J segment lost 8 bases and the V segment lost 6 bases, leaving 6 bases of the junction unmatched. The CDR3 has 13 amino acids. Germline V gene sequence: CDR1 MNHEY, CDR2 SVGEGT. CDR3 sequence: CASRRTGGIGYTF. The DNA of the CDR3 is TGTGCCAGCAGACGGACAGGGGGAATAGGCTACACCTTC.

This clonotype was counted only a few times. The V call is TRBV15, the J call TRBJ1-5; D not certain. V lost 1 base and J 0 bases, leaving 4 bases between the germline ends. The germline CDR1 and CDR2 sequences are LNHNV and YYDKDF (reference sequence). This CDR3 is 14 amino acids long. This chain's CDR3 is CATSRVSSNQPQHF. CDR3 DNA: TGTGCCACCAGCAGAGTAAGTAGCAATCAGCCCCAGCATTTT. Looking up the rest from reference TRBV15 and TRBJ1-5 gives the full variable domain: DAMVIQNPRYQVTQFGKPVTLSCSQTLNHNVMYWYQQKSSQAPKLLFHYYDKDFNNEADTPDNFQSRRPNTSFCFLDIRSPGLGDTAMYLCATSRVSSNQPQHFGDGTRLSIL.

V is TRBV7-9 and J is TRBJ2-5, with TRBD2 identical over 10 bases. CDR1 SEHNR and CDR2 FQNEAQ come from the germline V gene (reference sequence). This CDR3 has 14 residues. V gave up 2 bases and J gave up 4 bases; unmatched junction bases: 1. This chain's CDR3 is CASSLLAGAETQYF. Here the CDR3 DNA reads TGTGCCAGCAGCTTACTAGCGGGAGCAGAGACCCAGTACTTC. The variable domain in full, completed from reference TRBV7-9 and TRBJ2-5, reads DTGVSQNPRHKITKRGQNVTFRCDPISEHNRLYWYRQTLGQGPEFLTYFQNEAQLEKSRLLSDRFSAERPKGSFSTLEIQRTEQGDSAMYLCASSLLAGAETQYFGPGTRLLVL.

The chain couples TRBV15 to TRBJ2-7, with 16 bases that match TRBD2. CDR3 length equals 19 residues. Germline V gene data show CDR1 as LNHNV and CDR2 as YYDKDF (reference sequence). V shed 0 bases and J 7 bases; nucleotides not matched to a gene: 12. This chain's CDR3 is CATSRDGTSGRASYNEQYF. CDR3 coding DNA: TGTGCCACCAGCAGAGATGGGACTAGCGGGAGGGCCTCCTACAATGAGCAGTACTTC.

This clonotype appeared a few times. The CDR3 here is CSGPSVETDTQYF. CDR3 nucleotide sequence: TGCAGCGGTCCTAGCGTGGAAACAGATACGCAGTATTTT. This chain uses TRBV20-1 with TRBJ2-3; TRBD2 might be the D (6 bases). CDR3 size: 13 residues. Per germline, CDR1 DFQATT and CDR2 SNEGSKA (reference sequence).

The chain couples TRBV24-1 to TRBJ2-6, with 9 positions matching TRBD1. The CDR3 is 18 amino acids. Germline V gene lookup returns CDR1 KGHDR and CDR2 SFDVKD. The ends lost 3 bases at V and 3 bases at J; junction bases unmatched: 8. As DNA, the CDR3 is TGTGCCACCAGTGATGAAGGGACAGGGTTTTATGGGGCCAACGTCCTGACTTTC. Protein product: CATSDEGTGFYGANVLTF.

The table lists this clonotype with a few counts. The rearrangement uses TRBV28 and TRBJ1-5; D ambiguous. Germline-derived CDR1 and CDR2 are MDHEN and SYDVKM. Trimming cost V 4 bases and J 0 bases, with 13 bases left between them. This CDR3 is built from 16 residues. The CDR3 loop is CASSWGSINSNQPQHF. The CDR3 DNA reads TGTGCCAGCAGTTGGGGATCCATTAATAGCAATCAGCCCCAGCATTTT.

This clonotype is labeled as medium-sized (0.01 to 0.1%). CDR3 region: CSARDLQGENQPQHF. The DNA of the CDR3 is TGCAGTGCTAGAGATTTACAGGGCGAGAATCAGCCCCAGCATTTT. The chain has TRBV20-1 and TRBJ1-5, with D perhaps TRBD1 (6 bases). This CDR3 is 15 amino acids long. V lost 0 bases, J lost 4 bases, and 13 bases lay in between. Germline CDR1 and CDR2: DFQATT and SNEGSKA (reference sequence).

This clonotype was observed a single time. The junction shows a germline mismatch at one end, possibly a read error. CDR3 DNA: TGCGCCAGCAGCCAAGATGCGTCATCCTCTGGGGCCAACGTCCTGACTTTC. It codes for CASSQDASSSGANVLTF. The chain is built from TRBV5-8 and TRBJ2-6; no clear D. Germline V lookup: CDR1 SGHTS, CDR2 YDEGEE. The CDR3 has 17 amino acids.

This clonotype was seen only a few times. A junction end diverges from the germline sequence, so it may reflect a read error. The CDR3 region is CASSIYGVEALF. The CDR3 nucleotides are TGTGCCAGCAGCATTTACGGCGTTGAAGCTTTGTTT. V usage is TRBV7-8 and J usage is TRBJ1-1; D unresolved. The CDR3 has 12 residues. Germline values: CDR1 SGHVS, CDR2 FQNEAQ. Full variable domain (remainder filled in from reference TRBV7-8 and TRBJ1-1): GAGVSQSPRYKVAKRGQDVALRCDPISGHVSLFWYQQALGQGPEFLTYFQNEAQLDKSGLPSDRFFAERPEGSVSTLKIQRTQQEDSAVYLCASSIYGVEALFGQGTRLTVV.

The V gene is TRBV6-1, the J gene TRBJ2-2; 12 positions agree with TRBD2. CDR1 is MNHNS, CDR2 SASEGT, per germline. With 8 bases clipped from V and 6 bases from J, the junction kept 4 bases outside the gene matches. This CDR3 region has 14 residues. CDR3 sequence: CASPSGREAGELFF. The DNA of the CDR3 is TGTGCCAGCCCTAGCGGGAGGGAAGCCGGGGAGCTGTTTTTT.

The chain links TRBV20-1 to TRBJ2-1; tentatively, D is TRBD2 (6 bases). This CDR3 comprises 12 residues. The germline gives CDR1 DFQATT, CDR2 SNEGSKA (reference sequence). Trimming cost V 2 bases and J 9 bases, with 11 bases left between them. The CDR3 region is CSARHGSSEQFF. The CDR3, as DNA: TGCAGTGCTAGACACGGGAGTTCTGAGCAGTTCTTC.

This clonotype was detected a few times. The chain links TRBV28 to TRBJ1-2; the D gene is possibly TRBD1 (6 bases). Trimming removed 1 base from V and 3 bases from J, with 9 bases in between. In germline, CDR1 is MDHEN, CDR2 SYDVKM. The CDR3 length is 14 residues. The CDR3 nucleotides are TGTGCCAGCAGTTTATCAGGGGCGCACTATGGCTACACCTTC. This codes for CASSLSGAHYGYTF.

The chain links TRBV6-2 or TRBV6-3 to TRBJ2-7; the D is unclear. The germline CDR1 and CDR2 sequences are MNHEY and SVGEGT. V was shortened by 6 bases and J by 4 bases, with 19 bases between the two germline ends. The CDR3 extends over 15 amino acids. The CDR3 sequence is CASRPYSDRTYEQYF. CDR3 coding DNA: TGTGCCAGCAGACCGTACAGTGATCGGACGTACGAGCAGTACTTC.

This clonotype was detected only a few times. CDR3 in DNA: TGCAGTGCTAGCAGGCTAGCGGGAGTCGAGCAGTACTTC. Its protein is CSASRLAGVEQYF. The rearrangement joins TRBV20-1 to TRBJ2-7; 10 bases line up with TRBD2. In germline, CDR1 is DFQATT, CDR2 SNEGSKA (reference sequence). This CDR3 is 13 amino acids long. Trimming took 3 bases from V and 6 from J; bases not matched to a gene: 5.

This clonotype showed up just a few times. This chain links TRBV7-9 with TRBJ2-3; D is undetermined. The CDR3 loop spans 15 amino acids. V gave up 2 bases and J gave up 1 base, with 10 bases separating them. Germline V gene lookup returns CDR1 SEHNR and CDR2 FQNEAQ (reference sequence). CDR3 in amino acids: CASSLSPRGTDTQYF. Written as DNA, the CDR3 is TGTGCCAGCAGCTTATCACCGCGAGGCACAGATACGCAGTATTTT.

The chain couples TRBV7-9 to TRBJ2-1, with a possible D match to TRBD1 (6 bases). Trimming stripped 5 bases from V and 2 bases from J, with 19 bases between. CDR1 is SEHNR, CDR2 FQNEAQ, per germline (reference sequence). This CDR3 comprises 17 residues. The chain's CDR3 is CASSVRQGQTTYNEQFF. The CDR3, as DNA: TGTGCCAGCAGCGTTCGACAAGGACAGACTACCTACAATGAGCAGTTCTTC.

The chain combines TRBV9 with TRBJ1-2; D is ambiguous. Germline-derived CDR1 and CDR2 are SGDLS and YYNGEE. Trimming left V 3 bases short and J 2 bases short, with 14 bases between. The CDR3 extends over 15 amino acids. The DNA of the CDR3 is TGTGCCAGCAGCGATCACAGTTTAGCAAACTATGGCTACACCTTC. It yields the protein CASSDHSLANYGYTF.

This clonotype was seen a handful of times. This rearrangement joins TRBV2 to TRBJ2-5; TRBD1 might be the D (6 bases). The CDR3 is 14 amino acids. Trimming left V 8 bases short and J 2 bases short, with 15 bases between. Germline CDR1 is SNHLY and CDR2 is FYNNEI. CDR3 region: CASQNRANQETQYF. In DNA form, the CDR3 reads TGTGCCAGCCAAAACAGGGCAAATCAAGAGACCCAGTACTTC.

The V gene is TRBV24-1, the J gene TRBJ2-7, with TRBD2 identical over 12 bases. V was pared by 4 bases and J by 6 bases, with 6 bases of the junction left unmatched. This CDR3 has 15 amino acids. Germline V gene data show CDR1 as KGHDR and CDR2 as SFDVKD. The DNA of the CDR3 is TGTGCCACCAGTGACCCCGGACTAGCGGGATTCGAGCAGTACTTC. Protein: CATSDPGLAGFEQYF.